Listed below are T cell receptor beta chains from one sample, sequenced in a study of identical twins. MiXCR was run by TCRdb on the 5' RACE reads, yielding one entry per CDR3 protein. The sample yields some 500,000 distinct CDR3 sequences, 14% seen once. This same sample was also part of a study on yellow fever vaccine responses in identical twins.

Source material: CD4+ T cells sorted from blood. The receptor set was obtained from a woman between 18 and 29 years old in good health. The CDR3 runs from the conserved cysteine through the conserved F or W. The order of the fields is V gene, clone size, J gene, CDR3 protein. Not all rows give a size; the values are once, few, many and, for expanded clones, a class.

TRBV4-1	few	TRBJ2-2	CASSQDLGRGTGDTGELFF
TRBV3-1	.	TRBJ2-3	CASSQTGSSTDTQYF
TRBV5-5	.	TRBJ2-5	CASSLGDRGRETQYF
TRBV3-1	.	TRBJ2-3	CASSPSTVDTQYF
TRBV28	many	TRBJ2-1	CASSRPQGLRQFF
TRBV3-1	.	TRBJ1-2	CASSGGAEGYTF
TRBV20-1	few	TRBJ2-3	CSAAPAGRAIGTDTQYF
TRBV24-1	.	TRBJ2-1	CATSDTNRVANEQFF
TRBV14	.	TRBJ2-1	CASSQELAGISEQFF
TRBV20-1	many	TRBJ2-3	CSARQAGPGGQYF
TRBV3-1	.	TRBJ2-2	CASSPYRGAGELFF
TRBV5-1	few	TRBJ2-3	CASSLEGGRADTQYF
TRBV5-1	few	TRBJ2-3	CASSLVGTDTDTQYF
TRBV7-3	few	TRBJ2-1	CASSLSAGNNEQFF
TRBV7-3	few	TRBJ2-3	CASSLIGEAQYF
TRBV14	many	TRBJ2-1	CASSQVLAEQFF
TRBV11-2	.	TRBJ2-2	CASSLEARGGELFF
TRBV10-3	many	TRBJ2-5	CAISESSGSGETQYF